Below, one T cell receptor (beta chain) is given with its context. Germline CDR1 MNHEY, CDR2 SVGAGI. The CDR3 totals 14 residues. Trimming at V came to 5 bases and at J to 1 base, leaving 2 bases not matched to a gene. The data were produced by immunoSEQ multiplex PCR, yet TCRdb's version contains in-frame clones alone and is incomplete. The sample consists of some 56,000 clones, about 94% of them appearing once. The record originates from a study of technical replicates of blood from a handful of donors. Sequencing was carried out using PBMCs. The rearrangement uses TRBV6-5 and TRBJ1-3; TRBD1 matches 7 bases. This receptor was identified in a human donor in good health. Some clones in this sample may be carry-over from other donors' samples. In nucleotides, the CDR3 is TGTGCCAGCAGTGCGACAGGGTCTGGAAACACCATATATTTT. Its translation is CASSATGSGNTIYF.